This T cell receptor beta chain was captured in a study of blood T cell repertoires in COVID-19. Study overall: COVID-19 samples from acute and convalescent phases originated in the United States, Italy and Spain. The cDNA or gDNA used as material had been derived from T cells, B-cell-depleted T cells, or PBMCs.

Original handling: How many nucleated cells were present was estimated from reference gene primer amplification. TCRdb keeps only in-frame clones here, not all; method: immunoSEQ multiplex PCR. That table is the source of V, J and clone size, and D and trimming were worked out from the DNA. The sample includes 200,000 to 250,000 clones, 84% seen only once; the top ten take around 7.8%. Germline assignment: CDR1 SNHLY and CDR2 FYNNEI. The CDR3 runs 14 residues. V gave up 3 bases and J gave up 4 bases, with 12 bases separating them. Seattle researchers signed up patients amid active infection and tracked them longitudinally.

The chain links TRBV2 to TRBJ2-5, with D possibly matching TRBD1 (6 bases). The clonotype was recovered from a woman of 80 years or more with COVID-19, enrolled during active disease. Sequencing was carried out using peripheral blood. This CDR3 reads CASSEQGRGETQYF. DNA of the CDR3: TGTGCCAGCAGTGAGCAGGGGAGAGGAGAGACCCAGTACTTC.